This T cell receptor (beta chain) appears in the sequencing data of a study of T cell responses to AZD1222 COVID-19 vaccine. Study as a whole: The study pooled second doses at about 4 or about 12 weeks. Study conclusions and caveats: A mostly white British donor set with more females was recruited, and clonal diversity was possibly underestimated. Baseline seropositivity characterized only a handful of AZD1222 recipients.

The length of the CDR3 is 16 residues. In germline, CDR1 is SGHRS, CDR2 YFSETQ. Trimming stripped 7 bases from V and 0 bases from J, with 20 bases between. In regard to this clone: Its antigen is not known.

Sequencing used immunoSEQ multiplex PCR; TCRdb keeps in-frame clones, though not all of them. The profile shows some 86,000 clones, more than 70% of them singletons. This chain links TRBV5-1 with TRBJ2-7; D may correspond to TRBD1 or TRBD2 (6 bases each). Sequencing used peripheral blood, obtained on day 0 of AZD1222 vaccination. This clonotype was sampled from an adult in good health. CDR3 region: CASAEEGGRPSYEQYF. CDR3 bases: TGCGCCAGCGCCGAGGAGGGGGGCCGCCCCTCCTACGAGCAGTACTTC.